Below, one TCR beta chain is given with its context. There are a few counts of this clone. No antigen is known for it. There are no base qualities to consult, and no much larger clone falls within one base. Library preparation used the immunoSEQ multiplex PCR assay. For the multiplex PCR, a mixture combining 60 forward primers for TCR Vbeta segments and 13 reverse primers for TCR Jbeta segments was used. The CDR3 region of rearranged TCR beta genes was amplified from genomic DNA by a multiplex PCR assay. The Illumina HiSeq System was used to sequence the amplified TCR beta libraries as 87-base-pair reads. The original methods were these. A later analysis tallied 75 million to 85 million unique TCR beta chains across the approximately 670 repertoires, and around 9.9 million of those chains were shared by two or more donors. Raw reads were error-corrected and collapsed into unique sequences by a nearest-neighbor algorithm in which closely related sequences were merged to remove PCR and sequencing errors. CDR3 sequences were aligned to IMGT reference sequences to assign V, D and J gene segments. For a sequence to be retained, a match of at least six nucleotides to both a V gene segment and a J gene segment was required. A rearrangement was called productive if the CDR3 had no stop codons and remained in frame with V and J, and every other rearrangement was called non-productive. Following IMGT convention, CDR3 was defined as the stretch from the second conserved V-encoded cysteine up to the conserved J-encoded phenylalanine. The earlier analysis of 587 of the donors excluded sequences that lacked an unambiguous match to a single V gene segment. In an earlier analysis of about 590 of the donors, a V segment was called functional when productive rearrangements were above 56.7%, and segregating when the standard deviation between donors exceeded 5%. To diagnose cytomegalovirus status from the catalog of TCR beta chain sequences, a statistical classification framework was built. V and J gene assignment, in a later analysis, came from comparing TCR nucleotide sequences with IMGT/GENE-DB human TR gene sequences. Using the TCRdist pipeline, a later analysis assigned CDR3 sequences along with most-parsimonious VDJ recombination scenarios. A later analysis defined each TCR beta chain by its CDR3 amino acid sequence plus V-gene family, and excluded reads lacking a unique V-gene family. A later analysis removed 500 to 650 highly shared, low-generation-probability nucleotide sequences to deal with suspected cross-contamination and a sequencing artifact. A later analysis calculated a clonal expansion index for each public chain from normalized within-repertoire ranks of inferred template counts. Generation probabilities in a later analysis came from a VDJ recombination model fitted to out-of-frame rearrangements, and those results were checked against IGoR. In a later analysis, TCR-TCR, TCR-HLA and TCR-CMV co-occurrence was scored with hypergeometric tests, and a repertoire-size bias correction was applied to TCR pairs. A later analysis estimated false discovery rates by permuting HLA or CMV assignments 20 times. A later analysis grouped co-occurring TCRs with DBSCAN, adding TCRdist sequence similarity when clustering within HLA-allele-positive subsets. Co-occurrence clustering excluded repertoires with fewer than 30,000 or more than 120,000 public chains, plus five with anomalous nucleotide sharing. The clones in this table, taken by TCRdb from immuneACCESS, are in-frame only. Not every clone is retained; where verified, under half of the shortfall comes from an unresolved V gene, and the cause of the rest is unknown. V and J calls plus clone size are reproduced from that table; the DNA served to infer D and trimming. The sample contains about 150,000 clones, over 75% of them found a single time. Approximately 6% of the sample goes to the ten largest clones.

The sample is drawn from a study of cytomegalovirus exposure and HLA in healthy donors (dated 2017 in TCRdb). Context from the whole study: In an earlier analysis of roughly 590 of the donors, about 270 Gb of sequence data and 100 million or so unique TCR beta sequences from 150 million to 200 million T cells were reported. To predict cytomegalovirus infection status, the study brought together high-throughput TCR immunosequencing, statistical association of individual TCRs with disease status, and machine learning. In a later analysis, previously published TCR beta repertoires from about 670 donors were re-analyzed and high-resolution HLA genotyping was added so that TCR occurrence patterns could be studied. The study was designed to test whether signatures of past pathogen exposure could be identified by cataloging public T cell receptors. An early release covering 550 to 700 HLA-typed donors comprised 250 to 350 gigabases of sequencing data and 65 million to 100 million unique TCR sequences. The number of donors typed differed by locus, with 629-630 for A, B, C, DRB1 and DQB1, roughly 550 for DQA1, over 600 for DPA1, and 400 to 490 for DPB1. The study used immunosequencing to profile the T cell repertoires of 600 to 850 subjects and linked those repertoires to cytomegalovirus serostatus. Donor age, sex, ethnicity and CMV serostatus were compiled together with the repertoire data. All discovery cohort repertoires had been generated using a single sequencing platform. Among roughly 370 genotyped donors of the cohort, an average of approximately 240,000 unique TCR beta nucleotide sequences were sequenced per donor, roughly 18% of them non-productive. Rather than drawing on any new phenotypic data, the later analysis identified candidate immune exposures from TCR beta sequences and the way those sequences occurred across donors. About 5 DR-DQ haplotypes were handled as single units for association and clustering, since linkage in the cohort was strong. An earlier analysis of 500 to 750 of the donors applied high-throughput TCR beta sequencing to assess whether each TCR beta V gene segment acted as functional or pseudogenic. A later genetic analysis took genome-wide SNP genotypes for about 60% of the roughly 670 donors and used that subset as a discovery cohort. Class I and class II HLA loci were covered by the typing at four-digit resolution. The genetic ancestry cluster associated with self-reported Caucasian donors included over 65% of the 350 to 500 genotyped donors. Besides the first cohort of approximately 670 subjects, a separate validation cohort made up of roughly 120 different subjects was used. Broader findings and caveats from the paper: Most TCR sequences were observed very rarely across donors, whereas some public TCRs were present in many individuals. A later analysis reported that several top co-occurrence clusters appeared linked to parvovirus B19, influenza, CMV and Epstein-Barr virus. Most CMV-associated TCR beta chains appeared to be HLA-restricted in a later analysis, and the HLA associations seemed to be driven largely by CMV exposure. A later analysis associated 15,000 to 20,000 TCR beta sequences with specific HLA alleles at a false discovery rate of 0.05. In this cohort, only TCR beta chains were sequenced, and detectable features were limited by the absence of alpha or paired-chain data. A later genetic analysis associated a missense DCLRE1C variant with V-gene and J-gene trimming of TCR beta chains, and an independent cohort replicated the association. According to the authors, the approach could potentially be generalized to other disease states and immunological phenotypes. Sequencing depth was assumed to be roughly uniform across donors in the presence/absence analyses, though that assumption may not hold. Because HLA typing was unavailable for some donors at each locus, only the typed subset was used in association tests. A later analysis found that HLA-associated TCR beta chains were more clonally expanded and had lower generation probabilities than equally common non-associated chains. A further reported finding was that TCR beta sequences accurately predicted the HLA-A and HLA-B alleles for most subjects in the first cohort. According to a later analysis, TCR association rates differed among HLA loci, with DRB1 alleles showing the most associated TCRs and HLA-C alleles showing the fewest. Correlated functional status among segregating V segments might be attributable to linkage disequilibrium, but an unknown experimental factor could not be ruled out. Because counts were too low, roughly 17 rarely observed V segments, including chromosome 9 orphons, were left out of the earlier analysis of 500 to 750 of the donors. The study listed 164 TCR beta chains as associated with cytomegalovirus. In an earlier analysis of some 550 of the donors, most TCR beta V segments were observed in productive rearrangements about 87% or about 30% of the time, broadly matching IMGT annotations. Compared with the approximately 670-donor mean, donors in an Asian-associated ancestry cluster had fewer N-insertions in productive TCRs, according to a later genetic analysis. The classifier was reported to diagnose cytomegalovirus status with high specificity and sensitivity in both the original cohort and the validation cohort. A few of the identified cytomegalovirus-associated TCR beta chains were confirmed in vitro to be specific for cytomegalovirus antigens. Immune exposure information for the cohort was limited to CMV serostatus. The sequencing pipeline was judged likely to have produced a cluster of highly shared sequence variants as a technical artifact. Assigning TCR associations to individual alleles was difficult when HLA alleles, especially DR and DQ, strongly co-occurred. Some IMGT-functional V segments, including TRBV6-2 and TRBV6-3, could not be told apart with the 87-base-pair reads, so those segments were excluded.

Inclusive of the bounding cysteine and phenylalanine, the CDR3 is 10 residues long. Left in the record is the CDR3 DNA by itself, 30 bases read in frame from the first base. V loses 6 bases of germline sequence and J loses 9 bases, and the interval between the two ends is 6 bases. The germline V gene encodes CDR1 WNHNN and CDR2 SYGVQD (reference sequence). In total, roughly 710 healthy bone marrow donors made up the cohort. At the time of sampling, every cohort member was nominally healthy, though immune exposures that went unrecorded were likely present. The donor tested CMV seropositive and was one of the 289 seropositive cohort members. A peripheral blood sample was provided by each donor, and peripheral blood mononuclear cells were used for TCR beta sequencing. Genomic DNA was extracted from the blood cell samples with the Qiagen DNeasy Blood Extraction Kit.

The TCR sequence derives from a man aged 25 to 45 in good health and CMV-seropositive. In this chain, TRBV10-1 is recombined with TRBJ2-1, with the D gene too uncertain to name. The sample comprised PBMCs. The bases are TGCGCCAGCAGCCCTTGTGAGCAGTTCTTC. Translated, it reads CASSPCEQFF.